The 24 T cell receptor beta chains below come from one sample, sequenced in a study of regulatory T cells in long-lasting Graves disease. Construction of the TCR beta libraries employed iRepertoire HTBI primers in conjunction with Arm-PCR of CDR3 regions. TCRdb re-called the multiplex PCR reads with MiXCR, one entry per CDR3 protein. The sample includes about 460,000 distinct CDR3 sequences, roughly 23% of them seen just once. Time point here: persistent/refractory GD, antithyroid drugs over 5 years with positive TRAb. TCR sequences were obtained from RNA taken from PBMCs. Sequenced material: peripheral blood mononuclear cells (PBMCs), taken when the disease was refractory, from a patient treated with antithyroid drugs. The receptors here all came from a female donor with Graves disease.

The chain carries TRBV11-2 and TRBJ2-7; the match to TRBD2 covers 9 bases. CDR3 length equals 18 residues. V shed 1 base, J shed 3 bases, and the junction held 13 bases outside the gene matches. Per germline, CDR1 SGHAT and CDR2 FQNNGV. CDR3 sequence (DNA): TGTGCCAGCAGCTTAGGTGTCTCGAGACTAGCGGCCAACTACGAGCAGTACTTC. Protein product: CASSLGVSRLAANYEQYF.

V and J are TRBV6-1 and TRBJ2-2; D is ambiguous. The germline CDR1 and CDR2 sequences are MNHNS and SASEGT. The CDR3 is 12 amino acids. The V gene lost 6 bases and the J gene lost 6 bases, with 8 bases spanning the gap. The CDR3 here is CASRRDSGELFF. Written as DNA, the CDR3 is TGTGCCAGCAGACGCGATTCCGGGGAGCTGTTTTTT.

This sequence joins TRBV29-1 and TRBJ2-4, with TRBD2 identical over 7 bases. The germline gives CDR1 SQVTM, CDR2 ANQGSEA. The V gene end was trimmed by 6 bases and the J gene end by 11 bases; junction bases not matched to a gene: 7. The CDR3 spans 11 residues. The CDR3 coding sequence is TGCAGCGTCGGACTAGAGGCGGTTCAGTACTTC. Its translation is CSVGLEAVQYF. Combining the CDR3 with reference TRBV29-1 and TRBJ2-4 gives the whole variable domain SAVISQKPSRDICQRGTSLTIQCQVDSQVTMMFWYRQQPGQSLTLIATANQGSEATYESGFVIDKFPISRPNLTFSTLTVSNMSPEDSSIYLCSVGLEAVQYFGAGTRLSVL.

The genes are TRBV11-2 and TRBJ2-1, with 14 bases that match TRBD2. The CDR3 length is 18 residues. The V and J ends lost 2 bases and 7 bases, in that order; junction bases with no gene match: 10. Per the germline V gene, CDR1 is SGHAT and CDR2 is FQNNGV. CDR3 DNA: TGTGCCAGCAGCTTACGTCCCGGGACTAGCGGGGGAATTAATGAGCAGTTCTTC. This encodes CASSLRPGTSGGINEQFF. Full variable domain (missing parts from reference TRBV11-2 and TRBJ2-1): EAGVAQSPRYKIIEKRQSVAFWCNPISGHATLYWYQQILGQGPKLLIQFQNNGVVDDSQLPKDRFSAERLKGVDSTLKIQPAKLEDSAVYLCASSLRPGTSGGINEQFFGPGTRLTVL.

This clonotype appeared a few times. This chain connects TRBV19 to TRBJ1-5; 8 nucleotides align to TRBD1. The germline V gene encodes CDR1 LNHDA and CDR2 SQIVND (reference sequence). There are 13 residues in the CDR3. V trimming: 7 bases; J trimming: 5 bases; junction bases outside the gene matches: 4. CDR3 DNA sequence: TGTGCCAGTACCGGACAGGGAGATCAGCCCCAGCATTTT. As protein: CASTGQGDQPQHF.

This clonotype was picked up many times. This chain links TRBV6-2 or TRBV6-3 with TRBJ2-7, with 8 bases that match TRBD1. The CDR3 extends over 15 amino acids. The J segment lost 2 bases and the V segment lost 0 bases, leaving 3 bases of the junction unmatched. Per the germline V gene, CDR1 is MNHEY and CDR2 is SVGEGT. The CDR3 DNA reads TGTGCCAGCAGTTACTCGCCCAGGGGGCCCTACGAGCAGTACTTC. This codes for CASSYSPRGPYEQYF.

As to this clonotype: This is likely an artifact of a read error, given a far larger clone one base away. The chain recombines TRBV12-3 or TRBV12-4 with TRBJ1-2; D is ambiguous. The CDR3 contains 13 residues. CDR3 region: CASSSGPGYGHTF. The CDR3 DNA follows: TGTGCCAGCAGTTCAGGACCAGGCTATGGCCACACCTTC.

This clonotype showed up many times. The chain has TRBV12-3 or TRBV12-4 and TRBJ1-2; possibly TRBD1 for D (6 bases). The CDR3 runs 13 residues. Trimming shortened V by 5 bases and J by 5 bases, and 12 bases separated the two germline ends. CDR3 nucleotide sequence: TGTGCCAGCAGTCGCGGACAGCTATATGGCTACACCTTC. Translating it yields CASSRGQLYGYTF.

This clonotype was seen repeatedly, ten times or more. The J gene is TRBJ2-2, the V gene TRBV12-3 or TRBV12-4; tentatively, D is TRBD2 (7 bases). The length of the CDR3 is 14 residues. V lost 7 bases and J lost 5, with 14 bases in between. CDR3 sequence: CASNYREGTGELFF. In DNA form, the CDR3 reads TGTGCCAGCAACTACAGGGAGGGAACCGGGGAGCTGTTTTTT.

In this sample, this clonotype turned up a few times. The chain couples TRBV7-6 to TRBJ1-4, with D unclear. Trimming took 5 bases from V and 6 from J, leaving 13 bases between them. This CDR3 is 14 amino acids long. The V gene's germline CDR1 is SGHVS and CDR2 FNYEAQ. Here the CDR3 DNA reads TGTGCCAGCAGCAGCCACCGGGCGGATGAAAAACTGTTTTTT. Translating gives CASSSHRADEKLFF.

This clonotype was recorded at least ten times. This chain connects TRBV7-8 to TRBJ1-5; 8 bases match TRBD1. Germline V lookup: CDR1 SGHVS, CDR2 FQNEAQ. The length of the CDR3 is 16 residues. V lost 3 bases to trimming and J lost 4 bases; unmatched junction nucleotides: 8. The CDR3 region is CASSFGRDRGNQPQHF. CDR3 DNA sequence: TGTGCCAGCAGCTTCGGGAGAGACAGGGGTAATCAGCCCCAGCATTTT.

The sample holds a few counts of this clonotype. The chain uses TRBV25-1 and TRBJ1-2; the match to TRBD1 covers 7 bases. This CDR3 is 12 amino acids long. Germline CDR1 and CDR2: MGHDK and SYGVNS. V was clipped by 5 bases and J by 8 bases; unmatched bases: 5. The CDR3 region is CASSQDREGYTF. The CDR3 bases are TGTGCCAGCAGTCAAGACAGGGAGGGCTACACCTTC.

This clonotype was detected ten times or more. The rearrangement uses TRBV2 and TRBJ2-5, with a weak D call TRBD2 (6 bases). The CDR3 covers 14 residues. The ends were cut back, 6 bases at V and 0 bases at J, with 11 bases in the middle. Per germline, CDR1 SNHLY and CDR2 FYNNEI. The chain's CDR3 is CASSGGYYQETQYF. The DNA of the CDR3 is TGTGCCAGCAGCGGAGGGTATTACCAAGAGACCCAGTACTTC. Variable domain in full (rest from reference TRBV2 and TRBJ2-5): EPEVTQTPSHQVTQMGQEVILRCVPISNHLYFYWYRQILGQKVEFLVSFYNNEISEKSEIFDDQFSVERPDGSNFTLKIRSTKLEDSAMYFCASSGGYYQETQYFGPGTRLLVL.

The chain uses TRBV11-3 and TRBJ2-2; a weak D match, TRBD2 (5 bases). V lost 2 bases, J lost 3 bases, and 10 bases lay in between. The germline CDR1 and CDR2 sequences are SGHNT and YENEEA. This CDR3 is 15 amino acids long. The CDR3 nucleotides are TGTGCCAGCAGCTTAAGAGGGATAGACACCGGGGAGCTGTTTTTT. Its translation: CASSLRGIDTGELFF.

This clonotype was counted ten times or more. The chain is built from TRBV28 and TRBJ1-1; 9 nucleotides match TRBD1. The ends lost 7 bases at V and 1 base at J; junction bases unmatched: 1. CDR3 size: 13 residues. Germline V gene sequence: CDR1 MDHEN, CDR2 SYDVKM. The CDR3 spells CASNRGPNTEAFF. In DNA form, the CDR3 reads TGTGCCAGCAACAGGGGGCCGAACACTGAAGCTTTCTTT.

The DNA for the CDR3 is TGTGCCAGCAGTCCGAGTCCCAGGAACGAGCAGTACTTC. As protein: CASSPSPRNEQYF. The V gene is TRBV12-3 or TRBV12-4, the J gene TRBJ2-7; D ambiguous. There are 13 residues in the CDR3. With 5 bases removed from V and 5 bases from J, the gap between germline ends came to 13 bases.

This clonotype has a handful of counts. V is TRBV7-9 and J is TRBJ1-1; TRBD1 might be the D (5 bases). This CDR3 region has 15 residues. Trimming took off 1 base at V and 5 bases at J, with 14 bases between the two ends. Germline V gene sequence: CDR1 SEHNR, CDR2 FQNEAQ (reference sequence). CDR3 nucleotide sequence: TGTGCCAGCAGCTTAGATAGTGGGGCATCAACTGAAGCTTTCTTT. This codes for CASSLDSGASTEAFF.

This clonotype has only a few counts. The chain has TRBV3-1 and TRBJ1-1; TRBD1 agrees at 8 bases. The CDR3 is 11 amino acids. Germline-derived CDR1 and CDR2 are LGHDT and YNNKEL (reference sequence). V lost 6 bases, J lost 11 bases, and 5 bases stayed unmatched. The CDR3 protein is CASRDRAQAFF. The DNA for the CDR3 is TGTGCCAGCAGGGACAGGGCCCAGGCTTTCTTT.

V is TRBV10-3 and J is TRBJ1-6; D remains unclear. The CDR3 runs 14 residues. Germline V gives CDR1 ENHRY, CDR2 SYGVKD. Trimming pared 2 bases from V and 7 bases from J, leaving 9 bases between. The CDR3 loop is CAISEGVGNSPLHF. The CDR3 DNA reads as TGTGCCATCAGTGAGGGAGTGGGGAATTCACCCCTCCACTTT.

This clonotype was recorded at least ten times. The rearrangement links TRBV12-3 or TRBV12-4 to TRBJ2-2; the match to TRBD2 covers 9 bases. The CDR3 consists of 15 residues. With V trimmed by 2 bases and J by 7 bases, 5 bases remained unmatched. The CDR3 reads CASSLSGRLGGELFF. CDR3 coding DNA: TGTGCCAGCAGTTTAAGCGGGAGGCTGGGCGGGGAGCTGTTTTTT.

The table lists this clonotype with many counts. The chain couples TRBV12-3 or TRBV12-4 to TRBJ2-2; D might be TRBD1 or TRBD2, each matching 5 bases. Trimming cost V 5 bases and J 6 bases, with 13 bases left between them. This CDR3 has 14 amino acids. The CDR3 loop is CASSRGRGAGELFF. CDR3 coding DNA: TGTGCCAGCAGTCGGGGCCGGGGCGCCGGGGAGCTGTTTTTT.

This clonotype was recorded at least ten times. Here the CDR3 reads CASSHGTTYEQYF. The CDR3 coding sequence is TGTGCCAGCAGCCACGGGACCACCTACGAGCAGTACTTC. The chain has TRBV28 and TRBJ2-7; D assignment may be TRBD1 or TRBD2 (5 bases each). The CDR3 length is 13 residues. In germline, CDR1 is MDHEN, CDR2 SYDVKM. V was shortened by 6 bases and J by 2 bases, with 11 bases between the two germline ends.

This clonotype was observed at least ten times. This chain links TRBV11-2 with TRBJ1-1; D remains ambiguous. The CDR3 has 11 amino acids. From germline, CDR1 is SGHAT and CDR2 FQNNGV. V lost 6 bases to trimming and J lost 8 bases, with 10 bases between them. CDR3 region: CASRKTGEAFF. In nucleotides, the CDR3 is TGTGCCAGCAGGAAGACGGGGGAAGCTTTCTTT.

This clonotype was seen repeatedly, ten times or more. The J gene is TRBJ1-1, the V gene TRBV6-5; D gene ambiguous. Germline V gene data show CDR1 as MNHEY and CDR2 as SVGAGI. V was pared by 2 bases and J by 4 bases, with 8 bases between. CDR3 size: 13 residues. CDR3 region: CASSYGGGTEAFF. CDR3 DNA sequence: TGTGCCAGCAGTTACGGCGGAGGCACTGAAGCTTTCTTT.